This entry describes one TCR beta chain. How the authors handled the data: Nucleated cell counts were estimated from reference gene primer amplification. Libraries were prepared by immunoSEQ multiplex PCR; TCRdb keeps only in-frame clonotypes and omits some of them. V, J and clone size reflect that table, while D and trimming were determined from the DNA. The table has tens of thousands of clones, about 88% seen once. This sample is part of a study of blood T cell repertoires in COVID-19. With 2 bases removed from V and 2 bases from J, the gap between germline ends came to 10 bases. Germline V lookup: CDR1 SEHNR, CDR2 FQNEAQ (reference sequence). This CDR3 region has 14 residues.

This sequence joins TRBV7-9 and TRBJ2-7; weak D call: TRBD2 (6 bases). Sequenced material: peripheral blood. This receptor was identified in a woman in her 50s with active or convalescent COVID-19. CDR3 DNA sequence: TGTGCCAGCAGCTTAACTAGCAGTCCCTACGAGCAGTACTTC. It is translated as CASSLTSSPYEQYF.